The rows below give T cell receptor beta chains drawn from one sample of a study of shared clonotypes between healthy human individuals. Assay used: immunoSEQ multiplex PCR; TCRdb lists only in-frame clones, some missing. The sample comprises roughly 2.6 million clones, just over 90% of which are singletons, and 0.11% to 0.15% rests with the top ten. The sample consisted of naive CD4+ T cells sorted from blood. The receptor set was obtained from a man younger than 30 in good health. The CDR3 runs from the conserved cysteine through the conserved F or W.

TRBV4-3	TRBJ2-2	CASSQGTGVDTGELFF
TRBV7-2	TRBJ1-2	CASSLKDGSNYGYTF
TRBV10-3	TRBJ2-3	CAITGTGGMDTQYF
TRBV28	TRBJ1-6	CASSLFWGTGGSPLHF
TRBV30	TRBJ2-1	CAWSAPGPQGNEQFF
TRBV28	TRBJ1-2	CASSDRGTGYTF
TRBV28	TRBJ1-3	CASSKQASGNTIYF
TRBV7-2	TRBJ2-5	CASSLAQGRETQYF
TRBV19	TRBJ1-1	CASSSRQMNTEAFF
TRBV5-1	TRBJ2-5	CASSLEPGVGEQYF
TRBV5-6	TRBJ1-4	CASSRREEKLFF
TRBV10-3	TRBJ1-2	CAISAGHTNYGYTF
TRBV28	TRBJ1-4	CASSYPAVEKLFF
TRBV5-4	TRBJ2-7	CASSHPQGYEQYF
TRBV29-1	TRBJ2-3	CSVVGRLTDTQYF
TRBV2	TRBJ1-5	CASSEVGGNQPQHF
TRBV25-1	TRBJ2-7	CASGLSGRWSYEQYF
TRBV5-1	TRBJ2-2	CASSLGGGNTGELFF
TRBV28	TRBJ2-3	CASSFSPNRPADTQYF
TRBV9	TRBJ2-1	CASSVAGGGYNEQFF
TRBV18	TRBJ1-6	CASSIAPDRGSPLHF
TRBV5-1	TRBJ1-5	CASSLEGLSNQPQHF
TRBV19	TRBJ2-7	CASSIGGLPFYEQYF
TRBV28	TRBJ1-5	CASRPANQPQHF
TRBV5-1	TRBJ2-7	CASSRTGGLSYEQYF
TRBV19	TRBJ1-2	CASNLQGRNYGYTF
TRBV27	TRBJ2-1	CASSLIPGSGPYNEQFF
TRBV7-9	TRBJ2-6	CASSPVVASPSGANVLTF
TRBV18	TRBJ2-2	CASSPPSTHTGELFF
TRBV7-7	TRBJ2-2	CASSIAGGVTGELFF
TRBV5-6	TRBJ1-4	CASSLVGANEKLFF
TRBV6-1	TRBJ2-3	CASSAEVSRTDTQYF
TRBV7-9	TRBJ2-3	CASSLALGQVPTDTQYF
TRBV6-1	TRBJ2-5	CASTRGGSGETQYF
TRBV7-9	TRBJ2-7	CASSSGTGGYEQYF
TRBV6-5	TRBJ2-1	CASRGGLAERNEQFF
TRBV29-1	TRBJ2-5	CSVDEGRQETQYF
TRBV10-3	TRBJ2-7	CATVRQGSDEQYF
TRBV5-4	TRBJ2-5	CASSKGLYQETQYF
TRBV11-2	TRBJ2-1	CASTPLAGSYNEQFF
TRBV2	TRBJ1-2	CASSDPNTF
TRBV25-1	TRBJ1-1	CASSDRVGAGNTEAFF
TRBV27	TRBJ2-2	CASRGSGATGELFF
TRBV11-3	TRBJ2-3	CASSLIRGMRTDTQYF
TRBV5-1	TRBJ1-4	CASSPPGQGTEKLFF
TRBV27	TRBJ2-1	CASSLRREGYWNEQFF